A single sample is the source of the 12 T cell receptor beta chains below, sequenced in a study of radiotherapy plus CTLA-4 blockade in lung cancer. The table came from immunoSEQ multiplex PCR; TCRdb's copy has only in-frame clones and leaves some out. The sample holds tens of thousands of clones, 77% seen once. Specimen: peripheral blood, collected from a patient treated with radiotherapy plus ipilimumab. These receptors came from a human donor with non-small cell lung cancer whose response to radiotherapy plus ipilimumab could not be evaluated.

V usage is TRBV30 and J usage is TRBJ2-3, with TRBD2 identical over 10 bases. The V segment lost 5 bases and the J segment 2 bases; nucleotides outside the gene matches: 7. CDR3 size: 15 residues. Germline V CDR1 and CDR2: GTSNPN, SVGIG (reference sequence). CDR3 in amino acids: CAWGLAGVLTDTQYF. The DNA of the CDR3 is TGTGCCTGGGGGCTAGCGGGGGTTCTCACAGATACGCAGTATTTT.

This clone appeared a few times. The chain joins TRBV5-6 to TRBJ2-1; no clear D gene. Trimming left V 1 base short and J 9 bases short, with 5 bases between. CDR1 and CDR2 from the germline V gene are SGHDT and YYEEEE. This CDR3 is built from 11 residues. CDR3: CASSLSVEQFF. The CDR3 coding sequence is TGTGCCAGCAGCTTGTCCGTTGAGCAGTTCTTC.

The V call is TRBV30, the J call TRBJ2-1, with 12 bases fitting TRBD2. The trim removed 0 bases at V and 10 bases at J, leaving 7 bases unmatched. CDR3 length: 15 amino acids. Germline V gene data show CDR1 as GTSNPN and CDR2 as SVGIG (reference sequence). DNA for the CDR3: TGTGCCTGGAGTGTAAGACTAGCGGGGGTAGAGGAGCAGTTCTTC. Its translation: CAWSVRLAGVEEQFF.

The chain combines TRBV18 with TRBJ1-3; 7 nucleotides match TRBD1. The germline V gene encodes CDR1 KGHSH and CDR2 LQKENI. The trim removed 4 bases at V and 0 bases at J, leaving 3 bases unmatched. CDR3 size: 15 residues. The CDR3 DNA follows: TGTGCCAGCTCACAGGGGGCGACCTCTGGAAACACCATATATTTT. Protein product: CASSQGATSGNTIYF.

The chain uses TRBV25-1 and TRBJ2-3, with 8 positions matching TRBD2. This CDR3 comprises 16 residues. Per germline, CDR1 MGHDK and CDR2 SYGVNS. V shed 1 base, J shed 2 bases, and the junction held 5 bases outside the gene matches. For the CDR3, the DNA is TGTGCCAGCAGTGAATTAATGCGGGGGGTCACAGATACGCAGTATTTT. This encodes CASSELMRGVTDTQYF.

V usage is TRBV19 and J usage is TRBJ2-4, with 12 bases lining up with TRBD1. Germline V gene sequence: CDR1 LNHDA, CDR2 SQIVND (reference sequence). CDR3 length: 17 amino acids. Germline trimming cut 7 bases from V and 8 bases from J; bases unmatched to any gene: 15. The CDR3 reads CASMVHGTGGELDIQYF. The CDR3 DNA sequence: TGTGCCAGTATGGTACACGGGACAGGGGGCGAGTTGGACATTCAGTACTTC.

CDR3 coding DNA: TGTGCCAGCAATCCAACAGGGACAGGGAACACCGGGGAGCTGTTTTTT. Its protein is CASNPTGTGNTGELFF. The genes are TRBV5-6 and TRBJ2-2, with TRBD1 identical over 8 bases. CDR3 length equals 16 residues. Trimming cost V 6 bases and J 1 base; bases outside gene matches: 8. Per the germline V gene, CDR1 is SGHDT and CDR2 is YYEEEE.

The J gene is TRBJ2-7, the V gene TRBV19, with 7 bases fitting TRBD1. Germline values: CDR1 LNHDA, CDR2 SQIVND (reference sequence). Unmatched junction bases numbered 13, after V lost 6 bases and J lost 5 bases. CDR3 length: 15 amino acids. The CDR3 nucleotides are TGTGCCAGTAGCCCCGATCGGACAGGAATTGACGAGCAGTACTTC. Protein: CASSPDRTGIDEQYF.

The chain is built from TRBV7-3 and TRBJ2-1, with 10 bases aligning to TRBD2. The germline V gene has CDR1 SGHTA and CDR2 FQGTGA. With 3 bases clipped from V and 3 bases from J, the junction kept 14 bases outside the gene matches. The CDR3 extends over 19 amino acids. The CDR3 region is CASSFSGLAAPGGYNEQFF. As DNA, the CDR3 is TGTGCCAGCAGCTTTTCCGGACTAGCGGCCCCGGGGGGCTACAATGAGCAGTTCTTC.

In its sample, this clone was seen once. The rearrangement uses TRBV27 and TRBJ1-1, with 7 bases lining up with TRBD1. Germline V gives CDR1 MNHEY, CDR2 SMNVEV (reference sequence). Trimming at V came to 0 bases and at J to 3 bases, leaving 4 bases not matched to a gene. The CDR3 is made up of 15 amino acids. CDR3 protein: CASSLSNRGDTEAFF. In nucleotides, the CDR3 is TGTGCCAGCAGTTTATCTAACAGGGGTGACACTGAAGCTTTCTTT.

The chain uses TRBV2 and TRBJ2-1, with D unclear. Trimming took off 6 bases at V and 6 bases at J, with 3 bases between the two ends. The CDR3 is 10 amino acids. CDR1 is SNHLY, CDR2 FYNNEI, per germline. The CDR3 region is CASSLNEQFF. DNA for the CDR3: TGTGCCAGCAGCCTCAATGAGCAGTTCTTC.

This clone showed up just once. V and J are TRBV4-1 and TRBJ2-5; D might be TRBD1 (7 bases). Germline V gene lookup returns CDR1 MGHRA and CDR2 YSYEKL. V gave up 1 base and J gave up 3 bases, with 30 bases separating them. CDR3 length equals 21 residues. This CDR3 reads CASSQVGGRGVLAPTKETQYF. The CDR3 nucleotides read TGCGCCAGCAGCCAAGTTGGGGGCAGGGGGGTTCTTGCACCGACTAAAGAGACCCAGTACTTC.